This TCR beta chain is from a study of blood T cells in healthy people across ages. General study results and limits: Nothing was known about donor CMV status, and this possibly confounded expanded clonotype changes. Naive T cell percentage and TCR beta diversity correlated strongly. Roughly linearly, TCR beta diversity per million T cells fell as age increased.

In the case of this clonotype: Its cognate antigen is unknown.

With a J-beta primer mix and a sample-barcoded 5' primer, a second PCR ran about 7 to 11 cycles. TCRdb reprocessed the 5' RACE reads with MiXCR, giving one entry per CDR3 protein. The sample contains fewer than 750,000 distinct CDR3 sequences, around 50% of which appear only once. V lost 6 bases and J lost 8, with 14 bases in between. CDR1 is SGHAT and CDR2 is FQDESV in the germline V gene (reference sequence). The CDR3 runs 12 residues. The specimen was blood. The sequence was obtained from a woman aged 80 or older in good health. The rearrangement links TRBV11-1 to TRBJ2-7, with D possibly TRBD1 on 5 matching bases. DNA for the CDR3: TGTGCCAGCAGTTCCCAGGGTTATAAGCAGTACTTC. Translation: CASSSQGYKQYF.